The 13 T cell receptor beta chains below come from one sample, sequenced in a study of blood T cell repertoires in COVID-19. This table comes from immunoSEQ multiplex PCR, and its TCRdb copy is limited to in-frame clones, with some not included. The top ten clones hold more than 5% of a sample with roughly 100,000 clones, roughly 90% of them seen once. The sequencing input was peripheral blood. These receptors were obtained from a woman aged 50 to 60 with COVID-19, enrolled during active disease.

Here the CDR3 reads CASSLVSLHTDTQYF. Here the CDR3 DNA reads TGTGCCAGCAGCTTAGTTAGTCTGCACACAGATACGCAGTATTTT. The rearrangement uses TRBV7-9 and TRBJ2-3; D ambiguous. This CDR3 contains 15 residues. Trimming took 1 base from V and 2 from J, leaving 10 bases between them. The V gene's germline CDR1 is SEHNR and CDR2 FQNEAQ (reference sequence).

The rearrangement links TRBV4-3 to TRBJ1-6, with 7 positions matching TRBD1. The V gene end was trimmed by 4 bases and the J gene end by 10 bases; junction bases not matched to a gene: 10. The CDR3 sequence is 15 residues long. The germline V gene encodes CDR1 LGHNA and CDR2 YSLEER. DNA of the CDR3: TGCGCCAGCAGCCCTGACAGGGTGGGTTTCTCACCCCTCCACTTT. Its protein product is CASSPDRVGFSPLHF.

The V call is TRBV7-2, the J call TRBJ1-2, with TRBD1 matching 9 bases. Trimming took 7 bases from V and 4 from J; bases not matched to a gene: 7. Germline-derived CDR1 and CDR2 are SGHTA and FQGNSA. CDR3 size: 14 residues. CDR3 coding DNA: TGTGCCAGCACACCGGGACAGGGAGTCTATGGCTACACCTTC. Its translation: CASTPGQGVYGYTF.

This clone has only a few counts. The chain combines TRBV25-1 with TRBJ1-5; no firm D call. The germline V and J ends were trimmed by 8 bases and 7 bases, with 15 bases remaining between them. The length of the CDR3 is 13 residues. Germline-derived CDR1 and CDR2 are MGHDK and SYGVNS. CDR3 sequence: CASSGVSGQPQHF. The CDR3 DNA reads as TGTGCCAGCTCGGGAGTTTCAGGACAGCCCCAGCATTTT.

J is TRBJ1-1 and V is TRBV4-1; TRBD1 is a possible D gene (5 bases). The ends were cut back, 1 base at V and 0 bases at J, with 12 bases in the middle. CDR1 MGHRA and CDR2 YSYEKL come from the germline V gene. This CDR3 is built from 16 residues. CDR3 protein: CASSQVPRTLNTEAFF. DNA of the CDR3: TGCGCCAGCAGCCAAGTTCCAAGGACACTGAACACTGAAGCTTTCTTT.

This clone has a single count. The chain is built from TRBV6-5 and TRBJ1-2; D is unresolved. With 6 bases removed from V and 0 bases from J, the gap between germline ends came to 11 bases. Germline-derived CDR1 and CDR2 are MNHEY and SVGAGI. The CDR3 loop spans 14 amino acids. The CDR3: CASRKDMTNYGYTF. CDR3 nucleotides: TGTGCCAGCAGAAAAGACATGACTAACTATGGCTACACCTTC.

This chain joins TRBV7-2 and TRBJ1-5, with D possibly matching TRBD1 (6 bases). The CDR3 runs 14 residues. Trimming cost V 7 bases and J 4 bases, with 14 bases left between them. Germline CDR1 and CDR2: SGHTA and FQGNSA. The chain's CDR3 is CASKGGGGNQPQHF. CDR3 DNA: TGTGCCAGCAAAGGGGGAGGGGGTAATCAGCCCCAGCATTTT.

This rearrangement joins TRBV3-1 (or the pseudogene TRBV3-2) to TRBJ1-4, with D uncertain. The CDR3 extends over 13 amino acids. The V gene's germline CDR1 is LGHDT and CDR2 YNNKEL (reference sequence). Trimming pared 3 bases from V and 8 bases from J, leaving 10 bases between. The CDR3 loop reads CASSQTPHEKLFF. The CDR3 nucleotides are TGTGCCAGCAGCCAGACTCCTCACGAAAAACTGTTTTTT.

The V call is TRBV7-2, the J call TRBJ2-5; the match to TRBD2 covers 12 bases. J gave up 4 bases and V 4 bases, and 10 bases lay outside the gene matches. Per the germline V gene, CDR1 is SGHTA and CDR2 is FQGNSA. The CDR3 is 17 amino acids. CDR3 DNA sequence: TGTGCCAGCAGCTACTGGGCTAGCGGGGGGGTTGTAGAGACCCAGTACTTC. It yields the protein CASSYWASGGVVETQYF.

This sequence joins TRBV4-1 and TRBJ1-6, with 8 bases identical to TRBD1. Looked up from germline, CDR1 is MGHRA and CDR2 is YSYEKL. This CDR3 is 16 amino acids long. V was pared by 1 base and J by 6 bases, with 5 bases of the junction left unmatched. The CDR3 sequence: CASSQGQGTFNSPLHF. Written as DNA, the CDR3 is TGCGCCAGCAGCCAAGGACAGGGGACCTTTAATTCACCCCTCCACTTT.

This clone was found once. The V gene is TRBV7-2, the J gene TRBJ2-7; TRBD1 might be the D (7 bases). The CDR3 runs 14 residues. Germline V gene data show CDR1 as SGHTA and CDR2 as FQGNSA. Deletions cut 5 bases from V and 6 bases from J, with 17 bases between. CDR3 sequence reads: CASSPQGGRGEQYF. The CDR3 DNA reads as TGTGCCAGCAGCCCCCAGGGGGGCCGGGGCGAGCAGTACTTC.

The gene calls are TRBV19 and TRBJ1-5; D unclear. This CDR3 contains 15 residues. Germline CDR1 is LNHDA and CDR2 is SQIVND (reference sequence). Trimming left V 2 bases short and J 0 bases short, with 8 bases between. The CDR3 bases are TGTGCCAGTAGTATATTCACAGATAGCAATCAGCCCCAGCATTTT. It encodes CASSIFTDSNQPQHF.

This sequence joins TRBV12-3 or TRBV12-4 and TRBJ1-1; tentative D call: TRBD1 (5 bases). V lost 3 bases and J 1 base, leaving 6 bases between the germline ends. The CDR3 runs to 13 residues. The CDR3 protein is CASSLTANTEAFF. The CDR3 nucleotides read TGTGCCAGCAGTTTGACAGCGAACACTGAAGCTTTCTTT.